This is a list of T cell receptor beta chains from one sample in a study of blood T cell repertoires in COVID-19. The method was immunoSEQ multiplex PCR; TCRdb's version includes in-frame clones alone and lacks a portion of them. The sample carries around 130,000 clones, under 90% recorded once. Input material: PBMCs or T cells enriched from blood (not recorded which). These receptor sequences come from a man aged 35-49 years with acute COVID-19. Both conserved end residues are part of each CDR3. Each record gives: J gene, V gene, clone size, D gene, CDR3 DNA, CDR3 protein. A D gene is named only where the DNA matches it firmly. Clone size is not always given. Where it is, it says once, few, many or a class for expanded clones.

TRBJ2-1	TRBV5-1	NA	TRBD1	TGCGCCAGCAGCTTGGTGACAGGGGAGTACAATGAGCAGTTCTTC	CASSLVTGEYNEQFF
TRBJ2-2	TRBV5-1	NA	TRBD2	TGCGCCAGCAGCCCCCAGGGTAGCGGGGGCACCGGGGAGCTGTTTTTT	CASSPQGSGGTGELFF
TRBJ1-2	TRBV10-3	NA	NA	TGTGCCATCAGTGACTACAGGGATGGCTACACCTTC	CAISDYRDGYTF
TRBJ2-2	TRBV7-9	NA	TRBD1	TGTGCCAGCAGCTTCCAGGGGGCCGGGGAGCTGTTTTTT	CASSFQGAGELFF
TRBJ2-7	TRBV24-1	NA	TRBD1	TGTGCCACCAGTGTGGGACAGGGGGAGGTCTACGAGCAGTACTTC	CATSVGQGEVYEQYF
TRBJ1-1	TRBV7-8	NA	NA	TGTGCCAGCAGCTTAACGGGTGAAGCTTTCTTT	CASSLTGEAFF
TRBJ2-7	TRBV19	NA	TRBD1	TGTGCCAGTAGTATAAGCAGGGGGCACTCCTACGAGCAGTACTTC	CASSISRGHSYEQYF
TRBJ2-7	TRBV5-6	NA	NA	TGTGCCAGCAGCTTGGATAGGGGAGGCTACGAGCAGTACTTC	CASSLDRGGYEQYF
TRBJ2-7	TRBV19	NA	NA	TGTGCCAGTACCTCGACAGACTTCGGGCCCTACGAGCAGTACTTC	CASTSTDFGPYEQYF
TRBJ2-3	TRBV4-2	NA	TRBD1	TGTGCCAGCAGCCGCGTTGGACAGGGGGAGACAGATACGCAGTATTTT	CASSRVGQGETDTQYF
TRBJ2-5	TRBV6-5	NA	TRBD2	TGTGCCAGCAGTTACCAAACTAGCGGGCAAGAGACCCAGTACTTC	CASSYQTSGQETQYF
TRBJ2-3	TRBV9	NA	TRBD1	TGTGCCAGCAGCGTTGGACAGGGGATTGATACGCAGTATTTT	CASSVGQGIDTQYF
TRBJ2-7	TRBV3-1/TRBV3-2	few	TRBD1	TGTGCCAGCAGCCAAGGGGTCAGGGGGAACTACGAGCAGTACTTC	CASSQGVRGNYEQYF
TRBJ1-1	TRBV7-3	NA	TRBD1	TGTGCCAGCAGCCTGGGACAGATGAACACTGAAGCTTTCTTT	CASSLGQMNTEAFF
TRBJ1-6	TRBV19	NA	NA	TGTGCCAGTAGTATCGCGCAGGGGTTTAATTCACCCCTCCACTTT	CASSIAQGFNSPLHF
TRBJ1-2	TRBV18	NA	NA	TGTGCCAGCTCACCACGGCAAGAGGATGGCTACACCTTC	CASSPRQEDGYTF
TRBJ1-1	TRBV6-5	NA	NA	TGTGCCAGCAGTTACCCAGGGGCGATGAACACTGAAGCTTTCTTT	CASSYPGAMNTEAFF
TRBJ1-2	TRBV7-9	NA	NA	TGTGCCAGCACGGCGCAGGGAAACTATGGCTACACCTTC	CASTAQGNYGYTF
TRBJ2-7	TRBV30	NA	TRBD1	TGTGCCTGGAGTCCCGCCGGGACAGATAAGCAGTACTTC	CAWSPAGTDKQYF
TRBJ2-3	TRBV6-5	NA	NA	TGTGCCACAAGGAGACAGGGAGGCGATACGCAGTATTTT	CATRRQGGDTQYF
TRBJ2-7	TRBV11-2	NA	NA	TGTGCCAGCAGCTTCGGGATCTATAGGGAGCAGTACTTC	CASSFGIYREQYF
TRBJ1-2	TRBV15	NA	NA	TGTGCCACCAGCAGAGATGTCCAGGGGGGCTACACCTTC	CATSRDVQGGYTF
TRBJ2-7	TRBV7-3	NA	NA	TGTGCCAGCAAAGTAAGCGGCGGCAGCTCCTACGAGCAGTACTTC	CASKVSGGSSYEQYF
TRBJ1-2	TRBV6-1	NA	TRBD1	TGTGCCAGCAGTGAGACAGGGTTCATGGGCTACACCTTC	CASSETGFMGYTF
TRBJ2-6	TRBV13	NA	NA	TGTGCCAGCAGCTTTGCCGGCTCTGGGGCCAACGTCCTGACTTTC	CASSFAGSGANVLTF
TRBJ2-3	TRBV2	NA	TRBD2	TGTGCCAGCAGAGGGGGGCTAGCGGGATTTGGCACAGATACGCAGTATTTT	CASRGGLAGFGTDTQYF
TRBJ1-1	TRBV27	NA	TRBD1	TGTGCCAGCAGACCTCGACCACAGGGGCAGAACACTGAAGCTTTCTTT	CASRPRPQGQNTEAFF
TRBJ1-1	TRBV9	once	TRBD1	TGTGCCAGCAGCGGTCCAGGGGGCACTGAAGCTTTCTTT	CASSGPGGTEAFF
TRBJ2-7	TRBV27	NA	NA	TGTGCCAGCAGTTACAAGACAGGCCTCTCCTACGAGCAGTACTTC	CASSYKTGLSYEQYF
TRBJ2-2	TRBV19	NA	TRBD2	TGTGCCAGTAGTCGGACTAGCGGAGCTCACGTAACACCCGGGGAGCTGTTTTTT	CASSRTSGAHVTPGELFF
TRBJ1-3	TRBV5-6	few	TRBD1	TGTGCCAGCAGCTTCAGGGGGCCCAGTTACTCTGGAAACACCATATATTTT	CASSFRGPSYSGNTIYF
TRBJ2-4	TRBV5-4	NA	TRBD1	TGTGCCAGCAGCGGAGGACAGGGCGTTAAAGAAAACATTCAGTACTTC	CASSGGQGVKENIQYF
TRBJ2-1	TRBV18	NA	NA	TGTGCCAGCTCACCGAGGGACTGGGCCTACAATGAGCAGTTCTTC	CASSPRDWAYNEQFF
TRBJ1-3	TRBV9	NA	TRBD1	TGTGCCAGCAGCGTAGCCGACAGGGCCTCTGGAAACACCATATATTTT	CASSVADRASGNTIYF
TRBJ1-1	TRBV19	NA	TRBD1	TGTGCCAGTAGCACGGGACAGGGGCCTGAAGCTTTCTTT	CASSTGQGPEAFF
TRBJ2-5	TRBV5-1	NA	NA	TGCGCCAGCAGCGACGGGACTGCCGGGGCCCAGTACTTC	CASSDGTAGAQYF
TRBJ2-7	TRBV19	NA	TRBD1	TGTGCCAGTAGTATCCCGGGACAGACCTACGAGCAGTACTTC	CASSIPGQTYEQYF
TRBJ2-1	TRBV19	NA	NA	TGTGCCACCACCCGTTCCCGGAGGGTCAATGAGCAGTTCTTC	CATTRSRRVNEQFF
TRBJ1-1	TRBV9	NA	NA	TGTGCCAGCAGCGTAGGAATGGCCGGGGACACTGAAGCTTTCTTT	CASSVGMAGDTEAFF
TRBJ2-5	TRBV5-6	once	NA	TGTGCCAGCAGCTTGCCAGATTCAGAGACCCAGTACTTC	CASSLPDSETQYF
TRBJ2-3	TRBV5-4	few	TRBD2	TGTGCCAGCAGCTTGTGGGACCCTAGCGGGAGGGGGTATACGCAGTATTTT	CASSLWDPSGRGYTQYF
TRBJ1-5	TRBV7-2	NA	NA	TGTGCCAGCAGCTTAGGGCATGATCAGCCCCAGCATTTT	CASSLGHDQPQHF
TRBJ1-1	TRBV7-9	once	NA	TGTGCCAGCAGCTTAACTGAATCGGGCACTGAAGCTTTCTTT	CASSLTESGTEAFF
TRBJ1-2	TRBV19	NA	TRBD1	TGTGCCAGTAGTATCCGAGGGACAGGGAAGGTATCGGGCTACACCTTC	CASSIRGTGKVSGYTF
TRBJ2-5	TRBV5-1	few	NA	TGCGCCAGCAGACCGGGACAACCGTCGGAGACCCAGTACTTC	CASRPGQPSETQYF